This T cell receptor beta chain was documented in a study of regulatory T cells (dated by TCRdb to between 2017 and 2018). Some background on the complete study: The study compared T-cell receptor beta repertoires of sorted regulatory, conventional CD4+ and CD8+ T cells between CD3G-deficient patients and healthy controls. Results and caveats for the whole study, not just this receptor: Enrichment for hydrophobic residues at CDR3 positions 6 and 7 was found in conventional CD4+ T cells from CD3G-deficient patients, suggesting more self-reactive specificities. In patients, repertoires had restricted unique TRB V-J pairs and skewed V and J gene usage, with regulatory T cells showing the most marked changes.

For the multiplex PCR, 52 forward TRBV primers and 13 reverse TRBJ primers were used, and amplification bias was corrected with both assay-based and computational methods. Rearranged TRB loci were amplified from genomic DNA by multiplex PCR within the immunoSEQ assay. An Illumina HiSeq platform was used to sequence the TRB amplicons. The paper's processing steps were these. Custom algorithms error-filtered the raw sequences and aligned the raw sequences to reference gene sequences, after which the immunoSEQ online tools were used for analysis. Productive and nonproductive TRB rearrangement frequencies were evaluated among both unique and total sequences. Assessment of potential self-reactivity relied on the hydrophobicity of positions 6 and 7 in the TRB CDR3, along with their amino acid composition. Prism software was used to run t tests, Mann-Whitney tests or two-way ANOVA for comparisons between groups. TCRdb retrieved this table from immuneACCESS and kept in-frame rearrangements only. Not all clones are present; in checked studies, unresolved V genes account for under half, and no reason is known for the remainder. V and J calls and clone size come straight from that table; D and trimming were deduced from the DNA. Here the sample has over 35,000 clones; about 91% occur a single time. The leading ten clones occupy about 2.5% of the sample.

From the cysteine up to the phenylalanine, the CDR3 has a length of 14 residues. Kept here is only the CDR3 DNA, which spans 42 bases and is read in frame from base 1. Compared with germline, V lacks 5 bases and J lacks 2 bases; bases without a gene match: 0. Based on the germline V gene, the CDR1 and CDR2 sequences are ENHRY and SYGVKD. In regard to this clone: It lacks a known antigen. No base quality values were provided; no much bigger clone lies one nucleotide off.

Every CD3G-deficient patient showed evidence of autoimmunity, and the autoimmunity was more severe in two of the patients. At the time of testing, the patients were between 2 and 39 years old, and their CD4+ and CD8+ T cells had reduced naive proportions and increased memory proportions. CD4+ cells were FACS-sorted into CD25-high CD127-low regulatory T cells and CD25-low CD127-high conventional CD4+ T cells. Five or six individuals with CD3G deficiency made up the patient group. Patient samples and clinical data came from an international physician network spanning the United States, Europe and Asia. Ficoll density separation was used to isolate peripheral blood mononuclear cells.

The specimen sequenced was conventional CD4+ T cells sorted from blood. Recombination connected TRBV10-3 to TRBJ2-6, with 7 bases matching TRBD1. The sequence was obtained from a young adult with CD3G deficiency. The CDR3 is CAISQGAGANVLTF. The bases are TGTGCCATCAGTCAGGGGGCTGGGGCCAACGTCCTGACTTTC.